This TCR beta chain is from a study of control samples from healthy donors and cancer patients (TCRdb year 2020). Library generation was performed with the immunoSEQ multiplex PCR assay. As stored in TCRdb, this immuneACCESS dataset retains in-frame rearrangements with V and J assigned. A fraction of the clones does not appear; measured against another copy, unresolved V genes explain less than half of the discrepancy, and the remainder lacks a known reason. The sample records about 98,000 clones, 79% of which are singletons. Over 9.5% of the sample is taken by the ten largest. About this clone: Its cognate antigen has yet to be identified. No much larger clone is present one base from it, and per-base qualities are unavailable.

The germline V gene encodes CDR1 LGHNA and CDR2 YSLEER. The CDR3 has 16 amino acids, counting the end cysteine and phenylalanine. The DNA shown is the 48-base CDR3, in frame from base 1. Trimming at the junction amounts to 1 base on V and 2 bases on J, and the germline ends lie 13 bases apart. The material sequenced was blood. The rearranged chain carries TRBV4-3 and TRBJ2-3; matching of 6 bases hints at TRBD1 as the D gene. The receptor's source is a woman aged 25 to 39 in good health. The nucleotide sequence reads TGCGCCAGCAGCCAAGGGAATCGACAGGCCACAGATACGCAGTATTTT. This is translated as CASSQGNRQATDTQYF.